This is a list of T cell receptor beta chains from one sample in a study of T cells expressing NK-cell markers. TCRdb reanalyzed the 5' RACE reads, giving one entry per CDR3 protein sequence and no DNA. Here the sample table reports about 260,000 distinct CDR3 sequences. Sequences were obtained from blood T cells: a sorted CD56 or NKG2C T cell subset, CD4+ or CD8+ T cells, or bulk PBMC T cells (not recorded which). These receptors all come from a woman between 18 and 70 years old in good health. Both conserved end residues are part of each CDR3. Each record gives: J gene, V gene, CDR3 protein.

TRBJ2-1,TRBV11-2,CASSLDRGFHNEQFF
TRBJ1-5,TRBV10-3,CAIKTGDQPQHF
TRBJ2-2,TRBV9,CASTGSTDRTGELFF
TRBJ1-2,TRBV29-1,CSVGDAYGYTF
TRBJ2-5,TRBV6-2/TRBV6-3,CASVAGGEETQYF
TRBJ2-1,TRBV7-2,CASSPRTEQFF
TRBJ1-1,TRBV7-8,CASSLGGSTEAFF
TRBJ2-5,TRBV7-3,CASSLTPSVKETQYF
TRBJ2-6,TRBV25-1,CASSDTRVSGANVLTF
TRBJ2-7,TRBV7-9,CASIVSGSGYEQYF
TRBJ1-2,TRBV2,CASSADRPYGYTF
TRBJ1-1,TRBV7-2,CASSLDGRGTEAFF
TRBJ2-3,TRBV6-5,CASSHEGLAGTDTQYF
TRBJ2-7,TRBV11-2,CASSFLAGDGEQYF
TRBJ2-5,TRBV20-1,CSVGRRGETQYF
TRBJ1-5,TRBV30,CAWSVGGAGPQHF
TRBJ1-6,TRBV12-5,CASGLDGGGSPLHF
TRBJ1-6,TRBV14,CASSQDVGTAYNSPLHF
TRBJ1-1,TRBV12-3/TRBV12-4,CASSYRASNTEAFF
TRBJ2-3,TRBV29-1,CSALGRGGTDTQYF
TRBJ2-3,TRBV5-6,CASSLAGTGGYTQYF
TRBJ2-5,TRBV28,CASGAQETQYF
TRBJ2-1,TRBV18,CASSPLAGGSYNEQFF
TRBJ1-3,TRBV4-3,CASSQGQARNTIYF
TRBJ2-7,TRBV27,CASSSQLREFYEQYF
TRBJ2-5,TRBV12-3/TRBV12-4,CASSYPNTETQYF
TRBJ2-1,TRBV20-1,CSASAPGQAYNEQFF
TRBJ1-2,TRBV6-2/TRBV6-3,CASRRAITMDGYTF
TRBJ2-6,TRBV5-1,CASSSGQNSGANVLTF